This T cell receptor beta chain was identified during a study of T cell responses to AZD1222 COVID-19 vaccine. The repertoire was sequenced with immunoSEQ multiplex PCR; TCRdb's copy has only in-frame clones and lacks some. The sample has roughly 130,000 clones, over 75% seen once. General study points: Repertoires were sampled only after the peak T cell response.

CDR3 length equals 14 residues. With 5 bases removed from V and 5 bases from J, the gap between germline ends came to 10 bases. Germline lookup yields CDR1 MDHEN and CDR2 SYDVKM. Points on this clone: Its target is unknown.

This TCR was recovered from an adult in good health. The chain links TRBV28 to TRBJ1-6; D might be TRBD1 (5 bases). The starting material was peripheral blood, obtained on day 0 of AZD1222 vaccination. The CDR3 DNA follows: TGTGCCAGCAGTGGGGCCCAACATAATTCACCCCTCCACTTT. Its protein is CASSGAQHNSPLHF. Filled out from reference TRBV28 and TRBJ1-6, the complete variable domain reads DVKVTQSSRYLVKRTGEKVFLECVQDMDHENMFWYRQDPGLGLRLIYFSYDVKMKEKGDIPEGYSVSREKKERFSLILESASTNQTSMYLCASSGAQHNSPLHFGNGTRLTVT.